The sequence of this TCR beta chain was determined in a study of CD8+ T cells in alopecia areata. The table lists this clone with a count of one. Germline V gene sequence: CDR1 GTSNPN, CDR2 SVGIG (reference sequence). The junction had 4 bases not matched to a gene; V was cut back by 5 bases and J by 6 bases. The length of the CDR3 is 12 residues. The investigators collected lesional scalp punch biopsies and peripheral blood from alopecia areata patients. The authors sorted CD4+ and CD8+ T cells from PBMCs. Sequencing used cDNA as its template, made by extracting RNA and reverse transcribing it. The repertoire was sequenced with immunoSEQ multiplex PCR; TCRdb's copy has only in-frame clones and lacks some. The sample includes 80,000 to 100,000 clones, under 45% of them seen just once.

The sequenced sample consisted of CD4+ T cells sorted from blood. The chain employs TRBV30 and TRBJ2-1; TRBD2 agrees at 7 bases. The TCR originated in a human donor with alopecia areata. The CDR3 DNA reads TGTGCCTGGCGGGACTACCTCAATGAGCAGTTCTTC. Its protein is CAWRDYLNEQFF.